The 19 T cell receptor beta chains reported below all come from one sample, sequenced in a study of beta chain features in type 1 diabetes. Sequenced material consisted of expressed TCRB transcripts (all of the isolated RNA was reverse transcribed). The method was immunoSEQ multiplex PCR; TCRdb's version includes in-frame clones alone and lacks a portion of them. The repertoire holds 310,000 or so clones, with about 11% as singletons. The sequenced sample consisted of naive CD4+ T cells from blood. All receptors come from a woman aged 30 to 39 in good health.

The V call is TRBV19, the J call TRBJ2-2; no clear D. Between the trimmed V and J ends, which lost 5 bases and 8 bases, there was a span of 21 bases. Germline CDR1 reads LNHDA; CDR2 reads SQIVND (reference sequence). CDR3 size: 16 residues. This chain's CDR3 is CASSPLPLSSAGELFF. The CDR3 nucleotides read TGTGCCAGTAGTCCCCTTCCACTATCGTCTGCGGGGGAGCTGTTTTTT.

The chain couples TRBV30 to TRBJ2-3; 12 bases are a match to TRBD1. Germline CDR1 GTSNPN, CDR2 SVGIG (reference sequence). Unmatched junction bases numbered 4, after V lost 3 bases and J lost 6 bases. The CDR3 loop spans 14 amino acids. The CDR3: CAWSPGQGADTQYF. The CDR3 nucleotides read TGTGCCTGGAGCCCGGGACAGGGGGCGGATACGCAGTATTTT.

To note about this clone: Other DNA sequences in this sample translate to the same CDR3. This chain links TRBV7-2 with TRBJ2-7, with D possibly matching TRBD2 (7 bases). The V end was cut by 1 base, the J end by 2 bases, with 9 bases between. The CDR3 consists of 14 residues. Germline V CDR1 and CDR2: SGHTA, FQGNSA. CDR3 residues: CASSLGGGTYEQYF. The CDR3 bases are TGTGCCAGCAGCTTAGGCGGGGGCACCTACGAGCAGTACTTC.

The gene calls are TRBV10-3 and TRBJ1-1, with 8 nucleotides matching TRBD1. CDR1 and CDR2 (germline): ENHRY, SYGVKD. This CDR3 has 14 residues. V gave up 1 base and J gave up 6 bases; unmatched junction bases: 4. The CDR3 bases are TGTGCCATCAGTGAGTTCCAGGGGGCGGCTGAAGCTTTCTTT. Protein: CAISEFQGAAEAFF.

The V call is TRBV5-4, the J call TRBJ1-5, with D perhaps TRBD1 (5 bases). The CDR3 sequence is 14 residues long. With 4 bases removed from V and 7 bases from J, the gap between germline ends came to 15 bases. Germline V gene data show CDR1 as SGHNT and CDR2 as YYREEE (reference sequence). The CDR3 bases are TGTGCCAGCAGCCTTGGGGGGGAAGGACAGCCCCAGCATTTT. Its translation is CASSLGGEGQPQHF.

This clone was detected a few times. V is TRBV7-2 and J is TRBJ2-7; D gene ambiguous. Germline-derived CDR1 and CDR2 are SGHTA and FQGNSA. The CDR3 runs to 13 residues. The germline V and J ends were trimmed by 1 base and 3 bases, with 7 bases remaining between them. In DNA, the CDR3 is TGTGCCAGCAGCTTAGAGATCAGCTACGAGCAGTACTTC. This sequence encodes CASSLEISYEQYF.

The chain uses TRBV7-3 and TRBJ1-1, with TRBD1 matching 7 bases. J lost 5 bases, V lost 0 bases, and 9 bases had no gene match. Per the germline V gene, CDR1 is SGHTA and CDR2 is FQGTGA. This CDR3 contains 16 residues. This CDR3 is CASSLTAQGLGTEAFF. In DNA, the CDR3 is TGTGCCAGCAGCTTAACGGCACAGGGGTTAGGAACTGAAGCTTTCTTT.

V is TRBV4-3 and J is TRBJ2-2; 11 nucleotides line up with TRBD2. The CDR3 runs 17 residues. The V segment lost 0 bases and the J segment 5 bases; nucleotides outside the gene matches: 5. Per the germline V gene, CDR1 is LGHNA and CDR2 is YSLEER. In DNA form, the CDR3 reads TGCGCCAGCAGCCAAGACCGACTAGCGGGGCTGACCGGGGAGCTGTTTTTT. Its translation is CASSQDRLAGLTGELFF.

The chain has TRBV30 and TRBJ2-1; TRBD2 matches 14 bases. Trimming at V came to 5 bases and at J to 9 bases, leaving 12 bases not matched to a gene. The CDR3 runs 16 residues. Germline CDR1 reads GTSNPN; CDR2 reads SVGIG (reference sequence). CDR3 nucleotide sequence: TGTGCCTGGGACGGAGGGGGGACTAGCGGGAGCGGTGAGCAGTTCTTC. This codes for CAWDGGGTSGSGEQFF. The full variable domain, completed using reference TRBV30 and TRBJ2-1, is SQTIHQWPATLVQPVGSPLSLECTVEGTSNPNLYWYRQAAGRGLQLLFYSVGIGQISSEVPQNLSASRPQDRQFILSSKKLLLSDSGFYLCAWDGGGTSGSGEQFFGPGTRLTVL.

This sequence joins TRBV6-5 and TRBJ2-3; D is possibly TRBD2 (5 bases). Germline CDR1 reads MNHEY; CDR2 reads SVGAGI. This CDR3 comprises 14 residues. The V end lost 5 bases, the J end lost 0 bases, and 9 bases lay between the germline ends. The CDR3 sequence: CASSEGRSTDTQYF. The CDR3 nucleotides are TGTGCCAGCAGTGAAGGGAGAAGCACAGATACGCAGTATTTT.

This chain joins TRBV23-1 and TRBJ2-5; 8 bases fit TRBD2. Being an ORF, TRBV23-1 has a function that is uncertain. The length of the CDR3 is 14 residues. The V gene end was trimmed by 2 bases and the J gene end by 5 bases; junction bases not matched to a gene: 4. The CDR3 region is CASSQREGQETQYF. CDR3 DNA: TGCGCCAGCAGTCAACGGGAGGGCCAGGAGACCCAGTACTTC.

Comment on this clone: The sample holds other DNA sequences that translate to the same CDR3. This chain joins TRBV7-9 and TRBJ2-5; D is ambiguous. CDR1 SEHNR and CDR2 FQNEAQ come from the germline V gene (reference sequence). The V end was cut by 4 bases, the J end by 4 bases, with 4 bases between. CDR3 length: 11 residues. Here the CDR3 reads CASSSGETQYF. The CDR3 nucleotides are TGTGCCAGCAGCTCGGGAGAGACCCAGTACTTC.

DNA of the CDR3: TGTGCCTGGAGTGCCGGGACAGGGGGTACAGATACGCAGTATTTT. This translates into CAWSAGTGGTDTQYF. V gene TRBV30 combines with J gene TRBJ2-3, with 11 bases lining up with TRBD1. The CDR3 runs 15 residues. Per the germline V gene, CDR1 is GTSNPN and CDR2 is SVGIG (reference sequence). With 1 base clipped from V and 3 bases from J, the junction kept 3 bases outside the gene matches.

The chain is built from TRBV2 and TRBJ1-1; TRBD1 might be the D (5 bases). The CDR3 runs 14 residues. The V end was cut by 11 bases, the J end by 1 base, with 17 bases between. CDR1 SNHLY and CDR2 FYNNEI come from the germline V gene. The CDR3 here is CAFPRRGGNTEAFF. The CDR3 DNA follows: TGTGCCTTCCCAAGAAGGGGTGGGAACACTGAAGCTTTCTTT.

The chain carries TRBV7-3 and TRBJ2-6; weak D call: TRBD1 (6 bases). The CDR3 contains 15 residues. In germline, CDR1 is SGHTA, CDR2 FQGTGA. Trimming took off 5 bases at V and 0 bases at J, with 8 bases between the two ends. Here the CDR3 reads CASSKTGSGANVLTF. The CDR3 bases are TGTGCCAGCAGCAAGACAGGCTCTGGGGCCAACGTCCTGACTTTC.

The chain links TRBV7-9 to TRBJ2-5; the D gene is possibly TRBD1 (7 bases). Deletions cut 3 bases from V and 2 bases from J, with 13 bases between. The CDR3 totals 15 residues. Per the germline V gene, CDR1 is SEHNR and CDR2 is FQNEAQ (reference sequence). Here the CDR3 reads CASSLAGQLQETQYF. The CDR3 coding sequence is TGTGCCAGCAGCTTGGCGGGACAGTTACAAGAGACCCAGTACTTC.

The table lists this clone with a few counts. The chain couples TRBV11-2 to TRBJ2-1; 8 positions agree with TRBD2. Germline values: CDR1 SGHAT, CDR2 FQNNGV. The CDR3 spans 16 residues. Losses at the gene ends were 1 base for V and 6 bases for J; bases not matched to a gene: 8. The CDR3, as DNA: TGTGCCAGCAGCTTAGGAGGGGCGGGAGGCGTCAATGAGCAGTTCTTC. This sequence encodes CASSLGGAGGVNEQFF.

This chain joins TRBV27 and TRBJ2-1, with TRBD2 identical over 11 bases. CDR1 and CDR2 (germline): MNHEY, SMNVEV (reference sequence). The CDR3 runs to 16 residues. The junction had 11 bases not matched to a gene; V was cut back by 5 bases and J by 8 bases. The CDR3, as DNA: TGTGCCAGCAGTCTACTAGCGGGAGCAGGAAAGGATGAGCAGTTCTTC. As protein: CASSLLAGAGKDEQFF.

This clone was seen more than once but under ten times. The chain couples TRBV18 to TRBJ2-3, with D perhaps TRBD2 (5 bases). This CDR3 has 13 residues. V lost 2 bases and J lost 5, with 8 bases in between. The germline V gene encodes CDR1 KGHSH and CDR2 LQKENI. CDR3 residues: CASSPMEEDTQYF. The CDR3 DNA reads TGTGCCAGCTCACCAATGGAGGAAGATACGCAGTATTTT.